These T cell receptor beta chains were read from a single sample in a study of glioma-infiltrating T cells after dendritic cell vaccination. Sequencing was performed with immunoSEQ multiplex PCR; in TCRdb, only in-frame clones are kept and a portion is missing. The table has just over 95,000 clones, approximately 80% seen once. Specimen: blood, collected before dendritic cell vaccination. The receptors were gathered from a human donor with glioblastoma. Each CDR3 is given with its conserved first and last residue. The order of the fields is V gene, CDR3 protein.

TRBV6-6 CASKRSGTGGRTEAFF
TRBV10-3 CAISVRQGKETQYF
TRBV19 CASSLQGADEQYF
TRBV6-1 CASSDAVTGPYNEQFF
TRBV10-2 CASSQAGGGTGELFF
TRBV4-1 CASSPIGAANTEAFF
TRBV11-2 CASRRGGLPDTQYF
TRBV7-2 CASSSSMGRYNEQFF
TRBV5-1 CASSAGQVVHEQFF
TRBV10-3 CAISESGAPRYYEQYF
TRBV18 CASSPAGDYEQYF
TRBV6-1 CASSFRDQPQHF
TRBV28 CASSLWTGQNTEAFF
TRBV9 CASSVAVTSRTDTQYF
TRBV9 CASSVSGSSYNEQFF
TRBV11-2 CASSLGTGYTEAFF
TRBV5-6 CASSPNWGGSLYEQYF
TRBV10-3 CAISPGVTDEQFF
TRBV4-1 CASSQVGRVNYGYTF
TRBV10-3 CAIRRQGNTEAFF
TRBV19 CASSILSGGANNEQFF
TRBV19 CASSIEIAGVGNEQFF
TRBV5-6 CASSLVGTGVQETQYF
TRBV6-5 CASRQSGGAGTQYF
TRBV7-9 CASSLEGDTEAFF
TRBV6-6 CASSRRTSGRAGEQYF
TRBV18 CASSGQGGPYEQYF
TRBV7-8 CASSLLAGGQTQYF
TRBV2 CASSPGQGSYEQYF
TRBV7-2 CASSLLGGVKSPLHF
TRBV28 CASSPAGLSDNEQFF
TRBV29-1 CSVSDRGNYGYTF
TRBV4-1 CASSQDPVATEAFF
TRBV2 CASSVALGGSKRGGTF
TRBV19 CASSMALTGRAFYTF
TRBV7-9 CASSKAAGSYNEQFF
TRBV6-1 CASSVINNYGYTF
TRBV7-8 CASSLTSGQDTSYEQYF
TRBV5-1 CASSFGENGYTF